Presented here are 2 T cell receptor beta chains from one specimen sequenced in a study of cytomegalovirus exposure and HLA in healthy donors. The PCR ran on 60 Vbeta and 13 Jbeta primers. The method was immunoSEQ multiplex PCR; TCRdb's version includes in-frame clones alone and lacks a portion of them. The table records 180,000 or so clones, approximately 84% of them present only once. Specimen: PBMCs. The receptors stem from a woman between 45 and 65 years old in good health and CMV-seropositive.

The count of this clone is one. The chain couples TRBV5-4 to TRBJ2-1; TRBD2 matches at 11 bases. Losses at the gene ends were 4 bases for V and 8 bases for J; bases not matched to a gene: 8. The germline V gene encodes CDR1 SGHNT and CDR2 YYREEE (reference sequence). This CDR3 is built from 15 residues. The CDR3: CASSKSTSGMDEQFF. CDR3 DNA sequence: TGTGCCAGCAGCAAATCGACTAGCGGGATGGATGAGCAGTTCTTC.

The chain is built from TRBV27 and TRBJ2-7, with D perhaps TRBD1 (6 bases). The CDR3 spans 14 residues. Between the trimmed V and J ends, which lost 5 bases and 3 bases, there was a span of 14 bases. Germline V lookup: CDR1 MNHEY, CDR2 SMNVEV (reference sequence). CDR3 sequence (DNA): TGTGCCAGCAGTCCGACGGGACACTTCTACGAGCAGTACTTC. Amino acid sequence: CASSPTGHFYEQYF.